The T cell receptor (beta chain) described here comes from a study of T cell repertoires in cytomegalovirus infection. Study at large: As its CMV epitopes, the study selected recently identified HLA-C-restricted and well-studied HLA-B-restricted targets. Based on public TCR beta signatures, there were indications of CMV infection and of a matching HLA type. Broader study findings: The ex vivo response showed dominance by HLA-C-restricted CMV-specific TCR beta clonotypes.

Germline V gene data show CDR1 as SGHTA and CDR2 as FQGNSA. The V and J ends lost 6 bases and 7 bases respectively, with 18 bases between them. The CDR3 is 14 residues long. This clonotype showed up many times. The antigen remains undetermined. TCRdb processed the reads anew with MiXCR; each CDR3 protein has one entry. Of some 700,000 distinct CDR3 sequences in the sample, around 31% are singletons; the top ten hold around a sixth. The rearrangement joins TRBV7-2 to TRBJ2-5, with D perhaps matching TRBD2 (6 bases). Sequencing used cultured PBMCs, obtained from culture after CMV antigen stimulation. The source is a human donor in good health (CMV status not recorded). Some clones in this sample may be carry-over from other donors' samples. The CDR3: CASSSRGSGGTQYF. The CDR3 region has the DNA TGTGCCAGCAGTTCCCGGGGTAGCGGAGGGACCCAGTACTTC. Filled out from reference TRBV7-2 and TRBJ2-5, the complete variable domain reads GAGVSQSPSNKVTEKGKDVELRCDPISGHTALYWYRQSLGQGLEFLIYFQGNSAPDKSGLPSDRFSAERTGGSVSTLTIQRTQQEDSAVYLCASSSRGSGGTQYFGPGTRLLVL.